This TCR beta chain was found in a study of T cell repertoires in cytomegalovirus infection. This clonotype was found a few times. The antigen is unknown. V was trimmed by 1 base and J by 5 bases, leaving 20 bases between them. CDR1 is SGHTA and CDR2 is FQGNSA in the germline V gene. CDR3 length: 18 amino acids. TCRdb recomputed calls from the reads with MiXCR, one row per CDR3 protein. Of about 900,000 distinct CDR3 sequences in the sample, about a third are singletons; the top ten hold about 14%. This sample comprised cultured CD8+ T cells from PBMCs, obtained from culture after CMV antigen stimulation. The J gene is TRBJ2-2, the V gene TRBV7-2; the D gene is possibly TRBD1 (5 bases). The TCR comes from a human donor in good health (CMV status not recorded). Some clones in this sample may be carry-over from other donors' samples. The CDR3 coding sequence is TGTGCCAGCAGCTTAGATCAGGGTTCCTCGTGGGTTACCGGGGAGCTGTTTTTT. Its protein product is CASSLDQGSSWVTGELFF. The full variable domain, its missing parts supplied by reference TRBV7-2 and TRBJ2-2, is GAGVSQSPSNKVTEKGKDVELRCDPISGHTALYWYRQSLGQGLEFLIYFQGNSAPDKSGLPSDRFSAERTGGSVSTLTIQRTQQEDSAVYLCASSLDQGSSWVTGELFFGEGSRLTVL.